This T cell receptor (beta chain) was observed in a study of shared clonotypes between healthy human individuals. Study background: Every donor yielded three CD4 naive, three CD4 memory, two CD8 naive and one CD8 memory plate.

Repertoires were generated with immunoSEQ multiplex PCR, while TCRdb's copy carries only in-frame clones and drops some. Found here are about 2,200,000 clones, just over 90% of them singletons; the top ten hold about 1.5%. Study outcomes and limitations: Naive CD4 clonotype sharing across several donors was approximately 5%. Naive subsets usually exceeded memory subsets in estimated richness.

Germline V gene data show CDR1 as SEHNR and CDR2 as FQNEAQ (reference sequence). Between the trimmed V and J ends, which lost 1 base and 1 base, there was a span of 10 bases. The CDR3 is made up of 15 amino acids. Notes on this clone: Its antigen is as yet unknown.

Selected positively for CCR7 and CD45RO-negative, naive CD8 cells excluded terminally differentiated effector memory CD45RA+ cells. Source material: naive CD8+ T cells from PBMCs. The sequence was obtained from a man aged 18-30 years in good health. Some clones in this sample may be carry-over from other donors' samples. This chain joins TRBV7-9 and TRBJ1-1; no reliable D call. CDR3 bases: TGTGCCAGCAGCTTAGGGCCAATCTCGAACACTGAAGCTTTCTTT. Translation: CASSLGPISNTEAFF.